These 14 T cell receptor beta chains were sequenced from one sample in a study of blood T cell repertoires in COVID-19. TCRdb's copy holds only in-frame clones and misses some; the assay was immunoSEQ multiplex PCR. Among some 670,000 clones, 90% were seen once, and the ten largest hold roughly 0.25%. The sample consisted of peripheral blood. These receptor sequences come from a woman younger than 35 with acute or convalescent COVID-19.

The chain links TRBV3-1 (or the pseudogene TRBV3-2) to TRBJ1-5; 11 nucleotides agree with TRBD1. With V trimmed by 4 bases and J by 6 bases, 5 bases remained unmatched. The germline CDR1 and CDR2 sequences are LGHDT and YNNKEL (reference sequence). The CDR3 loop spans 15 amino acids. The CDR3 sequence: CASSPRDRGVQPQHF. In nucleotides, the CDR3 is TGTGCCAGCAGCCCCCGGGACAGGGGGGTTCAGCCCCAGCATTTT.

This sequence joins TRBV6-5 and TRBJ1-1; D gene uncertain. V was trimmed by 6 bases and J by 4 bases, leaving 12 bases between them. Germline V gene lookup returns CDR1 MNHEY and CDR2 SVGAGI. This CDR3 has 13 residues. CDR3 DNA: TGTGCCAGCAGCCCCTTAACTAGCACTGAAGCTTTCTTT. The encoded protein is CASSPLTSTEAFF.

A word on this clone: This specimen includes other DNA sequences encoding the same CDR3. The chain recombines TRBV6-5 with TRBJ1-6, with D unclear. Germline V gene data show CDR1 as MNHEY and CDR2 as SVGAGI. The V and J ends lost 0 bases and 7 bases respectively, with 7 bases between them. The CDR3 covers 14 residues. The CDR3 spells CASSYSTGNSPLHF. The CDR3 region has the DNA TGTGCCAGCAGTTACTCGACTGGCAATTCACCCCTCCACTTT.

The CDR3 region is CASSQTPGQYYEQYF. The CDR3 DNA reads TGTGCCAGCAGCCAAACCCCGGGACAATACTACGAGCAGTACTTC. The chain joins TRBV3-1 (or the pseudogene TRBV3-2) to TRBJ2-7; a weak D match, TRBD1 (6 bases). Trimming shortened V by 2 bases and J by 3 bases, and 14 bases separated the two germline ends. CDR1 and CDR2 (germline): LGHDT, YNNKEL (reference sequence). The CDR3 has 15 amino acids.

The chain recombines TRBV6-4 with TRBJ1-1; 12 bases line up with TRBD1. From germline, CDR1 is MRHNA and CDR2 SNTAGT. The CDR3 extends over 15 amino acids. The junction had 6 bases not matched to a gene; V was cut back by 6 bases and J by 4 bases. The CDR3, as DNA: TGTGCCAGCAGACCCGGGACAGGGGGCAGCACTGAAGCTTTCTTT. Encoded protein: CASRPGTGGSTEAFF.

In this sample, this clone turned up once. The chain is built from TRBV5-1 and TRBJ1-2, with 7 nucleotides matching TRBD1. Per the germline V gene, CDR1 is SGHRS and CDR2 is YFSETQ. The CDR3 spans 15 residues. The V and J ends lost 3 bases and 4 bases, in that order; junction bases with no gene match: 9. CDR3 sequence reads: CASSSGTALPYGYTF. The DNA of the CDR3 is TGCGCCAGCAGCTCCGGGACAGCCCTACCCTATGGCTACACCTTC.

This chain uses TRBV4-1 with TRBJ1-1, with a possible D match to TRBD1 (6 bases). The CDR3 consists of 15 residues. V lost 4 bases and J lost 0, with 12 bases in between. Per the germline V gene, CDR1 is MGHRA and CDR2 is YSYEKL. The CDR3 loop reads CASSLQTGMNTEAFF. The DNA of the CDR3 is TGCGCCAGCAGCCTCCAAACAGGGATGAACACTGAAGCTTTCTTT.

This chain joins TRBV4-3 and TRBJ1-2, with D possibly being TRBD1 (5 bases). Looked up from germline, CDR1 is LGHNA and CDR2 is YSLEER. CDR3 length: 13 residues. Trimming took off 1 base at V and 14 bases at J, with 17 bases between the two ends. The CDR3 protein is CASSQGVRGVPTF. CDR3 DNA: TGCGCCAGCAGCCAAGGAGTCCGGGGGGTACCAACCTTC.

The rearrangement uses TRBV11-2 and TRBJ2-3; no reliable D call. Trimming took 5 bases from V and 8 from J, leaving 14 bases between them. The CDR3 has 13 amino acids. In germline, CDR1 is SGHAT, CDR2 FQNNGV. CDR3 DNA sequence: TGTGCCAGCAGCCCCCTTGGTCTAGGTACGCAGTATTTT. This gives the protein CASSPLGLGTQYF.

Here the CDR3 DNA reads TGTGCCAGCAGCTTGACTTATTCTAGCGGGAATGAGCAGTTCTTC. Protein sequence: CASSLTYSSGNEQFF. The gene calls are TRBV6-5 and TRBJ2-1, with 8 bases lining up with TRBD2. The CDR3 covers 15 residues. Trimming cost V 6 bases and J 7 bases; bases outside gene matches: 11. Per germline, CDR1 MNHEY and CDR2 SVGAGI.

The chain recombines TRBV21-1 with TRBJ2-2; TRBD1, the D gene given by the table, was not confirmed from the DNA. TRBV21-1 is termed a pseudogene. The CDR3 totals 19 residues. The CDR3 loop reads CADGQGNLWSPGNTGELFF. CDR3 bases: TGTGCCGACGGACAGGGGAACTTATGGTCTCCGGGGAACACCGGGGAGCTGTTTTTT.

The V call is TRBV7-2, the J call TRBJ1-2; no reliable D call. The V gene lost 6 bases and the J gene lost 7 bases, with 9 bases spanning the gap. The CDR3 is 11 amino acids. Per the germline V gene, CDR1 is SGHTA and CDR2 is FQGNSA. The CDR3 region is CASRQPIGYTF. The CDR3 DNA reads TGTGCCAGCAGACAGCCGATTGGCTACACCTTC.

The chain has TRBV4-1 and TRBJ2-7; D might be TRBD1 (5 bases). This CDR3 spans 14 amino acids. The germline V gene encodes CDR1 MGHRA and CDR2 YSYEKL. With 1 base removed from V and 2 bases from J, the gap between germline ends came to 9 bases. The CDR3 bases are TGCGCCAGCAGCCAAGGCAGCAGGGCCTACGAGCAGTACTTC. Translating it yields CASSQGSRAYEQYF.

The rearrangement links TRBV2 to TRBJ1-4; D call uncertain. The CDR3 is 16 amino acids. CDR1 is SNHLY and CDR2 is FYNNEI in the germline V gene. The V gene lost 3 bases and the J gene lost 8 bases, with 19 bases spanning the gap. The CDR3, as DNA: TGTGCCAGCAGTGATCGTCAGCGAGGGTTATGGGAAAAACTGTTTTTT. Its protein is CASSDRQRGLWEKLFF.